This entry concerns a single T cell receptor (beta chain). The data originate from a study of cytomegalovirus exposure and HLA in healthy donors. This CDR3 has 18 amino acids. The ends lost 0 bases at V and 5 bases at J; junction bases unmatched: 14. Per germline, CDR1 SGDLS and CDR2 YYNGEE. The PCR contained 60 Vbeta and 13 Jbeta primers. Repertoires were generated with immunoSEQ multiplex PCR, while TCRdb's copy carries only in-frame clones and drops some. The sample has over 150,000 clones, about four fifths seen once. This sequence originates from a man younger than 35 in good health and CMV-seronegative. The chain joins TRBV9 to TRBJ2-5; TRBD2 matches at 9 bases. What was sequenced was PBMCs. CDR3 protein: CASSVEGRGGGAEETQYF. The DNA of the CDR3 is TGTGCCAGCAGCGTAGAGGGGAGGGGCGGGGGGGCCGAGGAGACCCAGTACTTC.